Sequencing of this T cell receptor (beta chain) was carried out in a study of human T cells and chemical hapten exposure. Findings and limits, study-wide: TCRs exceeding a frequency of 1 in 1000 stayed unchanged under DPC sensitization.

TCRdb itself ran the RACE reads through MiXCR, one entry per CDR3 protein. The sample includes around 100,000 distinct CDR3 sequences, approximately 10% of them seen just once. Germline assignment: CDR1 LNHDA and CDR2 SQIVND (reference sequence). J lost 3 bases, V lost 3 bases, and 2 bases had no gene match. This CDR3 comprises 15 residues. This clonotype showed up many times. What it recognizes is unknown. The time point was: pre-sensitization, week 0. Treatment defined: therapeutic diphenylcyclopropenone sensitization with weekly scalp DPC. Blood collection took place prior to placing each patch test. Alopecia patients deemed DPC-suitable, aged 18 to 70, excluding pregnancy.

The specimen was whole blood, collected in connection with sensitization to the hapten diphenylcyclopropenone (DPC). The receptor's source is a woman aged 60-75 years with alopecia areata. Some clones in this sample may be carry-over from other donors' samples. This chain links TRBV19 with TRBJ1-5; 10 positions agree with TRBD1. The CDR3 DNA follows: TGTGCCAGTAGTATGGACAGGGGGAACAATCAGCCCCAGCATTTT. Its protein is CASSMDRGNNQPQHF.